This TCR beta chain was identified during a study of beta chain features in type 1 diabetes (dated by TCRdb to the late 2010s). Context from the whole study: Mean age, gender distribution, total cell number and subset yield were not different between patients and healthy donors. A total of just under 110,000,000 sorted cells were examined across all samples, and RNA yield correlated strongly with the number of cells per subset. The study compared TCRB repertoires of sorted circulating CD4+ T cell subsets between recently diagnosed type 1 diabetes patients and matched healthy donors. Whereas all 30 or so donors provided naive and central memory subsets, regulatory and stem cell-like memory subsets were isolated from just 8 patients and roughly eight healthy donors.

From its cysteine to its phenylalanine, the CDR3 spans 15 amino acids. Only the CDR3 DNA stays, 45 bases, in frame from base 1. From the germline V gene (reference sequence), CDR1 is SGHNT and CDR2 is YYREEE. After removal of 3 bases from V and 4 bases from J, the junction retains 6 bases not matched to a gene. The entire isolated RNA was reverse transcribed using the High Capacity cDNA Reverse Transcription Kit, and thus expressed TCRB transcripts were sequenced. Deep immunoSEQ sequencing was performed on naive, central memory and regulatory T cell samples, with an average of roughly 4 million total reads per sample. Sorted cells were lysed in RLT buffer, and RNA was extracted using DNase-treated RNeasy Micro or Mini kits according to cell number. Each cell subset was processed on its own to prevent cross-contamination, while patient and healthy donor samples were processed together. The immunoSEQ multiplex PCR was used to amplify TCRB sequences from cDNA, generating 87-bp fragments that spanned the CDR3 region. Amplicons were sequenced on the Illumina HiSeq platform. For the original study's pipeline: PCR bias was corrected computationally using synthetic template baselines, and reads within Hamming distance 2 were collapsed, with unmergeable singletons discarded. Reads were aligned to IMGT to assign V, D and J genes, CDR3 length, and insertions or deletions at six rearrangement sites. Within each subset, clonotype counts were normalized to the number of sorted cells before true diversity and Gini coefficients were calculated with the tcR R package. The overlap coefficient, calculated on TCRB nucleotide sequences, was used to quantify repertoire sharing. As a proxy for the pre-selection repertoire, out-of-frame TCRB sequences from naive cells were analyzed. The clones in this table, taken by TCRdb from immuneACCESS, are in-frame only. Not every clone is retained; where verified, under half of the shortfall comes from an unresolved V gene, and the cause of the rest is unknown. Clone size and the V and J calls come from that table; the DNA yielded D and trimming. This sample is represented by about 270,000 clones; 13% to 15% of them were singletons. Around 0.03% of the sample rests with the top ten.

General study outcomes and caveats: Sequencing cDNA rather than genomic DNA could over-represent highly expressing activated cells, although activation and CD3 levels did not differ between groups. In all four CD4+ subsets, TCRB CDR3 length was moderately but significantly shorter in type 1 diabetes patients. Only small numbers of individuals were included in the HLA sub-analyses, which left unresolved whether HLA type had any influence on TCRB rearrangement. PCR may preferentially amplify shorter templates, but because patient and control samples were amplified and corrected together, any resulting skew would affect both groups equally. Patients with type 1 diabetes made fewer insertions and deleted more nucleotides at VDJ recombination sites, implying thymic rearrangement abnormalities. Naive, central memory and regulatory TCRB repertoires appeared to be more similar among patients than among healthy donors.

A single peripheral blood draw of approximately 0.11 L on average was collected from each donor into heparinised tubes. Using a panel that included CD45RO, CCR7, CD25, CD127, CD95 and CD27, naive, central memory, regulatory and stem cell-like memory CD4+ T cells were sorted on a BD FACSAria II. A purity above 95% was achieved for all sorted populations. PBMCs were isolated right away by Lymphoprep density gradient centrifugation and were stained directly, without culture. So that batch effects would be minimized, each experiment stained and sorted samples in pairs, pairing one healthy donor with one patient. This clone was detected a few times. It has no known antigen specificity. No qualities accompany the bases; no much larger clone lies one base away.

Sequencing was performed on naive CD4+ T cells from blood. Per the publication, the cell subset or site label means: true naive CD4+ T cells. The receptor's source is a woman in her forties in good health. The rearranged segments are TRBV5-4 and TRBJ2-3; TRBD1 aligns with 9 central bases. The DNA reads as follows: TGTGCCAGCAGCTATAGGACAGGGGTTGCAGATACGCAGTATTTT. It translates to CASSYRTGVADTQYF. The reference TRBV5-4 and TRBJ2-3 proteins fill in what lies around the CDR3, so the full variable domain reads ETGVTQSPTHLIKTRGQQVTLRCSSQSGHNTVSWYQQALGQGPQFIFQYYREEENGRGNFPPRFSGLQFPNYSSELNVNALELDDSALYLCASSYRTGVADTQYFGPGTRLTVL.